This TCR beta chain was sequenced during a study of T cell responses to AZD1222 COVID-19 vaccine. General study results and limits: Possibly, clonal diversity was underestimated; donors were largely white British and included more females. Baseline serology detected seropositivity in only a handful of AZD1222 recipients. Reportedly, nearly half the spike-specific TCRs target unmutated variant regions. Repertoire sampling was restricted to post-peak T cell response timepoints.

As regards this clone: Its target is not known.

Using immunoSEQ multiplex PCR, the repertoire was profiled, and TCRdb retains in-frame clones only, with some absent. The sample holds fewer than 55,000 clones, around 90% seen once. Germline V gene lookup returns CDR1 SQVTM and CDR2 ANQGSEA. The CDR3 length is 14 residues. Deletions cut 6 bases from V and 0 bases from J, with 15 bases between. This specimen was peripheral blood, taken 28 days after the second AZD1222 dose. The sequence came from an adult who received the AZD1222 COVID-19 vaccine. The chain is built from TRBV29-1 and TRBJ2-7; maybe TRBD2 (6 bases). As DNA, the CDR3 is TGCAGCGTCCTCACCACCGGGAGCTCCTACGAGCAGTACTTC. Translated: CSVLTTGSSYEQYF.